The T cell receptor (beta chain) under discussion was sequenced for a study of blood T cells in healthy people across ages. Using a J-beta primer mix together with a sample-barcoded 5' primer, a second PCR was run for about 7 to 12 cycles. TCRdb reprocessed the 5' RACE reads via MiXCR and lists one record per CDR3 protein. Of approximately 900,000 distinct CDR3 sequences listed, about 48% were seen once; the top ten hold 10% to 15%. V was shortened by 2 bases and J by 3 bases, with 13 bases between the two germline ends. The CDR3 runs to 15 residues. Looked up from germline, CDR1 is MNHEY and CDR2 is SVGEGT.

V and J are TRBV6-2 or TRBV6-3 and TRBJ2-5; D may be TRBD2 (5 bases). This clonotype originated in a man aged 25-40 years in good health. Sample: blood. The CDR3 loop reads CASSYHQSGKETQYF. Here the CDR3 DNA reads TGTGCCAGCAGTTACCACCAGTCCGGGAAAGAGACCCAGTACTTC.